Listed below are T cell receptor beta chains from one sample, sequenced in a study of early T cells in non-severe SARS-CoV-2 infection. TCRdb used MiXCR to reprocess the 5' RACE reads, holding one entry per CDR3 protein. The sample contains 40,000 to 50,000 distinct CDR3 sequences, roughly 11% of which appear only once. Sequenced: whole blood. These receptors all come from an adult who was a healthcare worker with PCR-confirmed SARS-CoV-2 infection or an uninfected control (not recorded which). Both conserved end residues are trimmed from each CDR3. Each record gives: J gene, CDR3 length, V gene, D gene, CDR3 protein. D genes are given only for firm matches.

j_call: TRBJ2-5
cdr3_length: 11
v_call: TRBV2
d_call: TRBD1
cdr3_aa: ASSGQGQETQY

j_call: TRBJ1-2
cdr3_length: 12
v_call: TRBV21-1
d_call: .
cdr3_aa: ASSNATPNYGYT

j_call: TRBJ2-7
cdr3_length: 11
v_call: TRBV29-1
d_call: .
cdr3_aa: SVGTASSYEQY

j_call: TRBJ2-2
cdr3_length: 14
v_call: TRBV9
d_call: .
cdr3_aa: ASSVTSGVATGELF

j_call: TRBJ1-3
cdr3_length: 14
v_call: TRBV10-3
d_call: .
cdr3_aa: AISESEITSGNTIY

j_call: TRBJ2-6
cdr3_length: 13
v_call: TRBV7-2
d_call: .
cdr3_aa: ASSPHDAGANVLT

j_call: TRBJ1-6
cdr3_length: 11
v_call: TRBV6-5
d_call: .
cdr3_aa: ASRRDRFSPLH

j_call: TRBJ1-1
cdr3_length: 12
v_call: TRBV25-1
d_call: .
cdr3_aa: ASSEYWGKSEAF

j_call: TRBJ1-3
cdr3_length: 13
v_call: TRBV7-2
d_call: .
cdr3_aa: ASSKEGGPGNTIY

j_call: TRBJ2-2
cdr3_length: 16
v_call: TRBV7-8
d_call: .
cdr3_aa: ASSLVEGTVSVTGELF

j_call: TRBJ2-1
cdr3_length: 13
v_call: TRBV28
d_call: .
cdr3_aa: ASSPWGSSYNEQF

j_call: TRBJ2-1
cdr3_length: 14
v_call: TRBV6-1
d_call: TRBD2
cdr3_aa: ASSESIAGGNNEQF

j_call: TRBJ2-3
cdr3_length: 13
v_call: TRBV12-3/TRBV12-4
d_call: TRBD1
cdr3_aa: ASSPGQGLADTQY

j_call: TRBJ2-3
cdr3_length: 11
v_call: TRBV29-1
d_call: TRBD1
cdr3_aa: SVATGGEHTQY

j_call: TRBJ1-1
cdr3_length: 12
v_call: TRBV5-5
d_call: .
cdr3_aa: ASSATRDKIEAF

j_call: TRBJ2-3
cdr3_length: 14
v_call: TRBV14
d_call: TRBD1
cdr3_aa: ASSGRDRGGTDTQY

j_call: TRBJ1-5
cdr3_length: 13
v_call: TRBV4-1
d_call: .
cdr3_aa: ASSQGAQNLMPQH

j_call: TRBJ2-3
cdr3_length: 14
v_call: TRBV28
d_call: .
cdr3_aa: ASSLGVGVIKDTQY

j_call: TRBJ2-7
cdr3_length: 15
v_call: TRBV6-2/TRBV6-3
d_call: .
cdr3_aa: ASSYPPSGMVAYEQY

j_call: TRBJ2-2
cdr3_length: 12
v_call: TRBV4-2
d_call: .
cdr3_aa: ASSQGERAGELF

j_call: TRBJ2-7
cdr3_length: 13
v_call: TRBV11-2
d_call: .
cdr3_aa: ASSLDRVQTYEQY

j_call: TRBJ2-5
cdr3_length: 12
v_call: TRBV28
d_call: .
cdr3_aa: ASTLGTSGETQY

j_call: TRBJ2-1
cdr3_length: 12
v_call: TRBV3-1
d_call: .
cdr3_aa: ASSQDGLTHEQF

j_call: TRBJ2-4
cdr3_length: 13
v_call: TRBV28
d_call: .
cdr3_aa: ASSSRGGIKNIQY

j_call: TRBJ2-3
cdr3_length: 11
v_call: TRBV7-6
d_call: TRBD2
cdr3_aa: ASVASGRHTQY

j_call: TRBJ2-7
cdr3_length: 11
v_call: TRBV5-6
d_call: TRBD2
cdr3_aa: ASRRGRVGEQY

j_call: TRBJ2-7
cdr3_length: 12
v_call: TRBV6-5
d_call: .
cdr3_aa: ASSYSTGSDEQY

j_call: TRBJ2-3
cdr3_length: 13
v_call: TRBV7-3
d_call: .
cdr3_aa: ASSSRLAGTDTQY

j_call: TRBJ1-5
cdr3_length: 11
v_call: TRBV20-1
d_call: TRBD1
cdr3_aa: SVRQGIDQPQH

j_call: TRBJ2-4
cdr3_length: 13
v_call: TRBV28
d_call: .
cdr3_aa: ATASGTGRKNIQY

j_call: TRBJ2-1
cdr3_length: 11
v_call: TRBV29-1
d_call: .
cdr3_aa: SASTSSRHEQF

j_call: TRBJ2-4
cdr3_length: 11
v_call: TRBV3-1
d_call: TRBD2
cdr3_aa: ASSQDHGGAQY

j_call: TRBJ2-6
cdr3_length: 15
v_call: TRBV7-9
d_call: .
cdr3_aa: ASSFGDWISGANVLT

j_call: TRBJ2-7
cdr3_length: 15
v_call: TRBV7-4
d_call: .
cdr3_aa: ASSLGTFPIAYWEQY

j_call: TRBJ2-7
cdr3_length: 11
v_call: TRBV20-1
d_call: .
cdr3_aa: SARPDAGDEQY

j_call: TRBJ2-3
cdr3_length: 13
v_call: TRBV7-9
d_call: TRBD2
cdr3_aa: ASSPWGGVADTQY

j_call: TRBJ2-1
cdr3_length: 9
v_call: TRBV29-1
d_call: .
cdr3_aa: SVGQQGEQF

j_call: TRBJ1-2
cdr3_length: 8
v_call: TRBV28
d_call: .
cdr3_aa: ASLSGGYT

j_call: TRBJ1-1
cdr3_length: 12
v_call: TRBV7-9
d_call: .
cdr3_aa: ASSPDRTYTEAF

j_call: TRBJ2-3
cdr3_length: 14
v_call: TRBV4-3
d_call: TRBD1
cdr3_aa: ASSQGRGLHTDTQY

j_call: TRBJ2-1
cdr3_length: 16
v_call: TRBV5-1
d_call: TRBD1
cdr3_aa: ASSMGQGLGRGYNEQF

j_call: TRBJ2-1
cdr3_length: 13
v_call: TRBV5-1
d_call: .
cdr3_aa: ASSLGRDQYNEQF

j_call: TRBJ2-3
cdr3_length: 12
v_call: TRBV7-2
d_call: .
cdr3_aa: ASSLGWDTDTQY

j_call: TRBJ2-3
cdr3_length: 12
v_call: TRBV28
d_call: .
cdr3_aa: ASRKGRPMDTQY

j_call: TRBJ2-1
cdr3_length: 14
v_call: TRBV20-1
d_call: TRBD1
cdr3_aa: SATQGGQRADNEQF

j_call: TRBJ1-2
cdr3_length: 10
v_call: TRBV12-3/TRBV12-4
d_call: .
cdr3_aa: ASTWGPFGYT

j_call: TRBJ2-7
cdr3_length: 14
v_call: TRBV6-5
d_call: TRBD1
cdr3_aa: ASSLTPTGVLNEQY

j_call: TRBJ2-7
cdr3_length: 11
v_call: TRBV29-1
d_call: .
cdr3_aa: SALTPGPYEQY

j_call: TRBJ1-2
cdr3_length: 11
v_call: TRBV7-2
d_call: .
cdr3_aa: ASSLVGPRGYT